This TCR beta chain was captured by sequencing in a study of Graves' ophthalmopathy and Graves' hyperthyroidism. Overall study findings and caveats: Blood also contained most of the expanded thyroid clonotypes above 0.001 frequency. Discriminating ophthalmopathy from stable hyperthyroidism, a 13-signature model attained a sensitivity of approximately 85% and a specificity of about 79%.

Amplification of TCR beta CDR3 regions used RNA transcripts. RT-PCR with HTBI primers came first, then second-round multiplex PCR. MiXCR was run by TCRdb on the multiplex PCR reads, yielding one entry per CDR3 protein. The repertoire holds about 660,000 distinct CDR3 sequences, with roughly two fifths as singletons. Remarks on this clonotype: Its antigen is undetermined.

The PBMCs were taken from around 10 ml of fresh peripheral blood. Sequencing was done on a sample of peripheral blood. The receptor was isolated from an adult man with Graves' ophthalmopathy.

The CDR3 DNA reads TGTGCCATCAGTGGGGGTAGGGGGAACACTGAAGCTTTCTTT. Translating gives CAISGGRGNTEAFF. The V gene is TRBV10-3, the J gene TRBJ1-1, with a tentative D call TRBD1 (5 bases). CDR1 ENHRY and CDR2 SYGVKD come from the germline V gene. V lost 4 bases, J lost 1 base, and 10 bases lay in between. The CDR3 length is 14 residues.